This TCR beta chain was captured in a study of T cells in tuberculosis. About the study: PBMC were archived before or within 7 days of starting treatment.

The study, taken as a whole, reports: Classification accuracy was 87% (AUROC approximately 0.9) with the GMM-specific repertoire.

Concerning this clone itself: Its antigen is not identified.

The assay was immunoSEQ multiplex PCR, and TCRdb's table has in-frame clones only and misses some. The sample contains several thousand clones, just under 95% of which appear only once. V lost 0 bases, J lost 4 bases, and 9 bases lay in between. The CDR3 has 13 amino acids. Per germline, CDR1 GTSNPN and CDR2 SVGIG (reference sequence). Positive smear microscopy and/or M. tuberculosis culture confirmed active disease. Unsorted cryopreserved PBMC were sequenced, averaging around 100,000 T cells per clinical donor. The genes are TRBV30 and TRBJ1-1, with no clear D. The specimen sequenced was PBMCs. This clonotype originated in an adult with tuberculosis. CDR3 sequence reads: CAWSVSGFTEAFF. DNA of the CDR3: TGTGCCTGGAGTGTATCCGGGTTCACTGAAGCTTTCTTT.